This T cell receptor (beta chain) was observed in a study of T-cell memory formation after mild COVID-19. Whole-study context: There were largely donor-specific TCR clusters.

Comment on this clonotype: The antigen remains undetermined.

A single record per CDR3 protein comes from TCRdb applying MiXCR to the 5' RACE reads. The table shows a few hundred thousand distinct CDR3 sequences, with roughly 21% occurring only once. With 0 bases removed from V and 8 bases from J, the gap between germline ends came to 8 bases. Germline CDR1 reads SGHVS; CDR2 reads FNYEAQ. The CDR3 is 14 amino acids. Study results and limitations: Among clones peaking at day 37 in the second wave, SARS-CoV-2 specificity remained unconfirmed. Shrinking CD4+ clones resided mostly in CM and EM, and CD8+ ones in EMRA.

The source of this sequence is an adult woman who had mild COVID-19 (a few samples of this study predate the infection). Cell type and time point are not known. The sequencing sample was made of PBMCs or a T cell subset sorted from them (not recorded which). The chain recombines TRBV7-6 with TRBJ1-6, with D unresolved. Written as DNA, the CDR3 is TGTGCCAGCAGCTTAGCAGGGCAGGATTCACCCCTCCACTTT. Translated: CASSLAGQDSPLHF.